Each of the 27 T cell receptor beta chains below was sequenced from the same sample in a study of naive and memory T cell subsets. Two oligonucleotides, mixed equimolar, formed the beta constant-region primer covering TRBC1 and TRBC2. From the UMI-ligation and nested PCR reads, TCRdb called clonotypes with MiXCR, one entry per CDR3 protein. The repertoire consists of over 75,000 distinct CDR3 sequences, with about 12% occurring once and the leading ten covering around 0.99%. The material sequenced was central memory CD4+ T cells from blood. All receptors come from a human donor in good health.

This clonotype was seen many times. This chain links TRBV20-1 with TRBJ2-1; TRBD1 aligns across 11 bases. Germline CDR1 is DFQATT and CDR2 is SNEGSKA (reference sequence). Trimming removed 0 bases from V and 1 base from J; junction bases left unmatched: 8. CDR3 length equals 18 residues. The CDR3 DNA sequence: TGCAGTGCTAGAGATTCGAGGACAGGGGGCACATCCTACAATGAGCAGTTCTTC. The encoded protein is CSARDSRTGGTSYNEQFF.

The chain employs TRBV4-1 and TRBJ2-7; the D is unclear. V lost 1 base, J lost 3 bases, and 22 bases lay in between. The CDR3 contains 18 residues. Germline values: CDR1 MGHRA, CDR2 YSYEKL. CDR3 residues: CASSQGTLWAEANYEQYF. In DNA, the CDR3 is TGCGCCAGCAGCCAAGGGACGCTGTGGGCAGAAGCTAACTACGAGCAGTACTTC.

This clonotype was observed a handful of times. The chain joins TRBV27 to TRBJ1-6, with D perhaps TRBD1 (5 bases). CDR1 and CDR2 from the germline V gene are MNHEY and SMNVEV (reference sequence). The ends were cut back, 1 base at V and 7 bases at J, with 20 bases in the middle. The length of the CDR3 is 18 residues. CDR3 sequence (DNA): TGTGCCAGCAGTTTATTAGGCGGGTTGGCAGGGATCAATTCACCCCTCCACTTT. Amino acids: CASSLLGGLAGINSPLHF.

This clonotype was seen many times. The gene calls are TRBV7-7 and TRBJ2-1; 7 bases align to TRBD1. V was clipped by 1 base and J by 4 bases; unmatched bases: 4. Germline lookup yields CDR1 SSHAT and CDR2 FNYEAQ (reference sequence). The CDR3 loop spans 15 amino acids. CDR3 in DNA: TGTGCCAGCAGCTTAGGGACAGGAGAGTACAATGAGCAGTTCTTC. Translated, it gives CASSLGTGEYNEQFF.

This clonotype was counted a few times. The chain carries TRBV25-1 and TRBJ2-3, with D hard to call. The V end lost 4 bases, the J end lost 4 bases, and 12 bases lay between the germline ends. CDR1 is MGHDK, CDR2 SYGVNS, per germline. This CDR3 comprises 14 residues. The CDR3 DNA follows: TGTGCCAGCAGTGTTACAGTCCGTTCAGATACGCAGTATTTT. Amino acid sequence: CASSVTVRSDTQYF.

This clonotype was seen a handful of times. The V and J genes are TRBV20-1 and TRBJ2-7, with TRBD2 matching over 8 bases. The CDR3 has 14 residues. In germline, CDR1 is DFQATT, CDR2 SNEGSKA (reference sequence). Losses at the gene ends were 4 bases for V and 3 bases for J; bases not matched to a gene: 8. This chain's CDR3 is CSATDLAGYYEQYF. The CDR3, as DNA: TGCAGTGCTACGGACCTAGCGGGTTACTACGAGCAGTACTTC.

The CDR3 nucleotides are TGCGCCAGCAGCTTGGGGGATTACGGGAACGAGCAGTACTTC. This codes for CASSLGDYGNEQYF. The gene calls are TRBV5-1 and TRBJ2-7, with a tentative D call TRBD2 (5 bases). The length of the CDR3 is 14 residues. V lost 0 bases and J lost 5, with 12 bases in between. Germline CDR1 is SGHRS and CDR2 is YFSETQ.

This clonotype turned up a few times. The chain recombines TRBV27 with TRBJ2-2; 7 nucleotides agree with TRBD1. With V trimmed by 5 bases and J by 3 bases, 6 bases remained unmatched. The CDR3 is 15 residues long. The germline V gene has CDR1 MNHEY and CDR2 SMNVEV (reference sequence). The CDR3 nucleotides read TGTGCCAGCAGTCCCGGGGACAGATACACCGGGGAGCTGTTTTTT. This translates into CASSPGDRYTGELFF.

The chain joins TRBV18 to TRBJ1-1, with unresolved D. This CDR3 contains 15 residues. Germline V gives CDR1 KGHSH, CDR2 LQKENI. V was clipped by 1 base and J by 1 base, with 10 bases between them. CDR3: CASSPLWGTNTEAFF. CDR3 in DNA: TGTGCCAGCTCACCACTTTGGGGTACGAACACTGAAGCTTTCTTT.

This clonotype was found a few times. The chain couples TRBV6-2 or TRBV6-3 to TRBJ1-2; D is uncertain. Per germline, CDR1 MNHEY and CDR2 SVGEGT. The CDR3 has 12 amino acids. Trimming removed 7 bases from V and 4 bases from J, with 10 bases in between. This chain's CDR3 is CASTASRYGYTF. CDR3 nucleotides: TGTGCCAGCACGGCGAGTCGCTATGGCTACACCTTC.

This clonotype turned up a few times. V and J are TRBV6-5 and TRBJ1-3; D is ambiguous. V was pared by 7 bases and J by 0 bases, with 10 bases between. Germline CDR1 is MNHEY and CDR2 is SVGAGI. This CDR3 is 14 amino acids long. This CDR3 is CASKQANSGNTIYF. The CDR3 DNA sequence: TGTGCCAGCAAGCAGGCGAACTCTGGAAACACCATATATTTT.

The chain links TRBV4-3 to TRBJ2-7; a possible D gene is TRBD1 (6 bases). Per the germline V gene, CDR1 is LGHNA and CDR2 is YSLEER. Trimming took 2 bases from V and 4 from J, leaving 15 bases between them. This CDR3 contains 15 residues. The CDR3 nucleotides read TGCGCCAGCAGCCAATTTAGGGGACACCCTTACGAGCAGTACTTC. The encoded protein is CASSQFRGHPYEQYF.

This clonotype occurred a few times. V gene TRBV28 combines with J gene TRBJ2-1, with 8 nucleotides matching TRBD2. The V gene's germline CDR1 is MDHEN and CDR2 SYDVKM. The trim removed 2 bases at V and 10 bases at J, leaving 7 bases unmatched. The length of the CDR3 is 14 residues. CDR3 sequence: CASSLGGRTSEQFF. DNA for the CDR3: TGTGCCAGCAGTTTAGGGGGGAGGACTAGCGAGCAGTTCTTC.

The chain has TRBV12-3 or TRBV12-4 and TRBJ2-1; D unresolved. Trimming took 5 bases from V and 4 from J, leaving 9 bases between them. CDR3 length: 13 amino acids. The CDR3 is CASSRGPYNEQFF. CDR3 DNA: TGTGCCAGCAGTCGAGGACCTTACAATGAGCAGTTCTTC.

V is TRBV3-1 and J is TRBJ2-5, with 7 bases fitting TRBD1. J lost 4 bases, V lost 3 bases, and 2 bases had no gene match. The germline V gene has CDR1 LGHDT and CDR2 YNNKEL (reference sequence). The CDR3 runs 13 residues. CDR3 sequence reads: CASSQNRGETQYF. DNA of the CDR3: TGTGCCAGCAGCCAGAACAGGGGAGAGACCCAGTACTTC.

This clonotype turned up a few times. The V call is TRBV20-1, the J call TRBJ2-7; D gene unclear. The V end lost 7 bases, the J end lost 0 bases, and 13 bases lay between the germline ends. Germline V lookup: CDR1 DFQATT, CDR2 SNEGSKA (reference sequence). This CDR3 has 13 amino acids. The CDR3: CSVADTFSYEQYF. CDR3 DNA sequence: TGCAGTGTTGCTGACACCTTCTCCTACGAGCAGTACTTC.

V usage is TRBV6-2 or TRBV6-3 and J usage is TRBJ1-4; unclear D gene. The V and J ends lost 6 bases and 0 bases respectively, with 11 bases between them. CDR1 and CDR2 from the germline V gene are MNHEY and SVGEGT. This CDR3 is built from 15 residues. The CDR3, as DNA: TGTGCCAGCAGAACAGACTTGGCAACTAATGAAAAACTGTTTTTT. It specifies CASRTDLATNEKLFF.

The chain has TRBV29-1 and TRBJ2-1; D gene ambiguous. The CDR3 sequence is 14 residues long. Germline values: CDR1 SQVTM, CDR2 ANQGSEA. V was pared by 0 bases and J by 8 bases, with 14 bases between. CDR3 protein: CSVEDRAVRYEQFF. DNA for the CDR3: TGCAGCGTTGAAGATCGAGCTGTGCGATATGAGCAGTTCTTC.

Only a few counts were recorded for this clonotype. This chain connects TRBV11-1 to TRBJ2-2, with D hard to call. The germline V gene has CDR1 SGHAT and CDR2 FQDESV (reference sequence). There are 13 residues in the CDR3. Trimming removed 3 bases at V and 6 bases at J, with 8 bases between. This CDR3 is CASSLNFAGELFF. DNA of the CDR3: TGTGCCAGCAGCTTGAATTTTGCCGGGGAGCTGTTTTTT.

This clonotype was recorded many times. The V gene is TRBV21-1, the J gene TRBJ2-3; the table gives TRBD1 as D, unverified against the DNA. TRBV21-1 represents a pseudogene. This CDR3 comprises 16 residues. In DNA form, the CDR3 reads TGTGCCAGCAGCCACAGGACAGGGGGCATTTCAGATACGCAGTATTTT. It codes for CASSHRTGGISDTQYF.

The V and J genes are TRBV20-1 and TRBJ1-4; 12 nucleotides align to TRBD1. In germline, CDR1 is DFQATT, CDR2 SNEGSKA (reference sequence). This CDR3 spans 17 amino acids. Unmatched junction bases numbered 13, after V lost 6 bases and J lost 5 bases. Written as DNA, the CDR3 is TGCAGTGCCCCACCGGGACAGGGGGCTTATGGAAATGAAAAACTGTTTTTT. It codes for CSAPPGQGAYGNEKLFF.

In its sample, this clonotype was seen a few times. V is TRBV5-1 and J is TRBJ1-1; the match to TRBD1 covers 7 bases. Trimming at V came to 7 bases and at J to 6 bases, leaving 9 bases not matched to a gene. The germline V gene encodes CDR1 SGHRS and CDR2 YFSETQ. The CDR3 sequence is 13 residues long. The CDR3 region has the DNA TGCGCCAGCTCGGGACAGACAAAGGCTGAAGCTTTCTTT. Translating it yields CASSGQTKAEAFF.

At least ten counts were recorded for this clonotype. The J gene is TRBJ2-5, the V gene TRBV7-2; D gene unclear. This CDR3 spans 11 amino acids. Germline CDR1 is SGHTA and CDR2 is FQGNSA. The germline V and J ends were trimmed by 3 bases and 5 bases, with 4 bases remaining between them. CDR3 bases: TGTGCCAGCAGCTTCTCGGAGACCCAGTACTTC. Amino acid sequence: CASSFSETQYF.

The chain links TRBV24-1 to TRBJ1-1; D remains ambiguous. Germline V gives CDR1 KGHDR, CDR2 SFDVKD. CDR3 length: 12 residues. V lost 5 bases to trimming and J lost 4 bases, with 7 bases between them. This CDR3 reads CATSAKSTEAFF. The CDR3 DNA follows: TGTGCCACCAGTGCCAAGAGCACTGAAGCTTTCTTT.

This clonotype was seen more than once but under ten times. The genes are TRBV20-1 and TRBJ2-3; D possibly corresponds to TRBD2 (7 bases). This CDR3 region has 14 residues. The V gene's germline CDR1 is DFQATT and CDR2 SNEGSKA (reference sequence). Trimming took off 6 bases at V and 2 bases at J, with 15 bases between the two ends. CDR3 sequence: CSAIRGGPTDTQYF. The CDR3 nucleotides read TGCAGTGCGATTAGGGGGGGCCCCACAGATACGCAGTATTTT.

J is TRBJ2-1 and V is TRBV10-3; TRBD1 aligns across 7 bases. V lost 7 bases, J lost 5 bases, and 11 bases stayed unmatched. The CDR3 runs to 15 residues. The germline CDR1 and CDR2 sequences are ENHRY and SYGVKD. CDR3 protein: CAINPQGSGDNEQFF. The CDR3, as DNA: TGTGCCATCAACCCACAGGGGTCCGGAGACAATGAGCAGTTCTTC.

V gene TRBV6-6 combines with J gene TRBJ2-1; D is unresolved. CDR1 is MNHNY and CDR2 is SVGAGI in the germline V gene (reference sequence). The ends were cut back, 4 bases at V and 8 bases at J, with 6 bases in the middle. This CDR3 spans 11 amino acids. The CDR3 protein is CASSSRDEQFF. The DNA of the CDR3 is TGTGCCAGCAGTTCCCGGGATGAGCAGTTCTTC.